This T cell receptor beta chain was captured by sequencing in a study of post-analysis software for immune sequencing data. Study-wide background: Included among the disease courses, which were recorded for the cohort, were relapsing-remitting, secondary progressive and progressive-relapsing multiple sclerosis.

TCR beta libraries were prepared from cDNA with unique molecular identifiers. T cells numbering about 0.95 to 10 million gave rise to around 500,000 cDNA molecules. TCRdb independently ran MiXCR on the PCR reads; one entry per CDR3 protein. This table has about 430,000 distinct CDR3 sequences, roughly 38% appearing once. A few counts support this clonotype. Its antigen is currently unknown. Germline V CDR1 and CDR2: MNHEY, SVGEGT. Trimming shortened V by 8 bases and J by 0 bases, and 11 bases separated the two germline ends. The CDR3 has 13 amino acids. Study-wide points: Multiple sclerosis patients showed significantly lower normalized Chao1 diversity than controls did. Patients had higher frequencies than controls of a handful of TRBV segments, including TRBV5-6, TRBV5-1 and TRBV20-1.

The chain is built from TRBV6-2 or TRBV6-3 and TRBJ2-7, with unresolved D. Sequencing was performed on blood. The receptor was isolated from a girl aged 2 to 10 with multiple sclerosis. The CDR3 DNA is TGTGCCAGCGGTCGATCTAGCTCCTACGAGCAGTACTTC. Residues: CASGRSSSYEQYF.